This TCR beta chain was retrieved from a study of T cells after yellow fever vaccination. Overall study results and limits: A faster peak, day 5 versus 15, was reached by the weaker secondary response.

This clonotype has only a few counts. The antigen is unknown. TCRdb reanalysed the 5' RACE reads using MiXCR and keeps one entry per CDR3 protein. The sample lists around 320,000 distinct CDR3 sequences; roughly a tenth were seen once. This sample comprised CD4+ T cells sorted from PBMCs, obtained 45 days after the yellow fever booster vaccination. This clonotype originated in a man aged 18 to 30 who received the YFV17D yellow fever vaccine.

The CDR3: CSALRQSTEAFF. In DNA form, the CDR3 reads TGCAGTGCTCTCCGACAGAGCACTGAAGCTTTCTTT. This chain uses TRBV20-1 with TRBJ1-1; tentatively, D is TRBD1 (5 bases). From germline, CDR1 is DFQATT and CDR2 SNEGSKA (reference sequence). The length of the CDR3 is 12 residues. Trimming removed 5 bases from V and 4 bases from J, with 11 bases in between.